What follows are 9 T cell receptor beta chains derived from one specimen sequenced in a study of response to subunit inactivated influenza vaccine. TCRdb re-called the RT-PCR reads through MiXCR, storing one row per CDR3 protein. The data show approximately 500,000 distinct CDR3 sequences, around 13% seen once. Sequenced material: PBMCs from blood, taken around seven weeks after vaccination. All receptors come from a man over 45 who received an inactivated influenza vaccine.

This clonotype was picked up many times. Here the CDR3 reads CASSLMGNEQYF. CDR3 DNA sequence: TGTGCCAGCAGCTTAATGGGTAACGAGCAGTACTTC. The chain couples TRBV7-9 to TRBJ2-7; D is unresolved. The CDR3 extends over 12 amino acids. Germline V gene data show CDR1 as SEHNR and CDR2 as FQNEAQ (reference sequence). V was clipped by 2 bases and J by 5 bases, with 7 bases between them.

This rearrangement joins TRBV7-2 to TRBJ1-3; D ambiguous. The CDR3 totals 14 residues. Trimming cost V 1 base and J 2 bases, with 6 bases left between them. Germline V CDR1 and CDR2: SGHTA, FQGNSA. This chain's CDR3 is CASSLVIAGNTIYF. DNA for the CDR3: TGTGCCAGCAGCTTAGTGATTGCTGGAAACACCATATATTTT.

The V gene is TRBV6-2 or TRBV6-3, the J gene TRBJ2-3, with 7 bases that match TRBD2. The CDR3 has 17 residues. Looked up from germline, CDR1 is MNHEY and CDR2 is SVGEGT. V lost 0 bases, J lost 6 bases, and 12 bases stayed unmatched. The CDR3 bases are TGTGCCAGCAGTTACTCCGGGGGGACTCCATGGGACGATACGCAGTATTTT. This encodes CASSYSGGTPWDDTQYF.

This clonotype turned up a few times. The chain recombines TRBV7-8 with TRBJ2-7; no clear D gene. CDR3 length: 15 amino acids. V lost 1 base and J 0 bases, leaving 10 bases between the germline ends. Germline CDR1 reads SGHVS; CDR2 reads FQNEAQ. The CDR3 coding sequence is TGTGCCAGCAGCTTAGGGTATGGTAGCTCCTACGAGCAGTACTTC. Residues: CASSLGYGSSYEQYF.

This clonotype was detected a few times. The V call is TRBV5-6, the J call TRBJ2-5; 11 bases align to TRBD2. Unmatched junction bases numbered 11, after V lost 4 bases and J lost 6 bases. This CDR3 comprises 16 residues. Per the germline V gene, CDR1 is SGHDT and CDR2 is YYEEEE. The DNA of the CDR3 is TGTGCCAGCAGCCCAACAACTAGCGGGAGCGGGCAGACCCAGTACTTC. It encodes CASSPTTSGSGQTQYF.

The V gene is TRBV20-1, the J gene TRBJ2-5, with a tentative D call TRBD2 (5 bases). Germline V CDR1 and CDR2: DFQATT, SNEGSKA (reference sequence). The CDR3 consists of 15 residues. The germline V and J ends were trimmed by 1 base and 5 bases, with 17 bases remaining between them. CDR3 DNA: TGCAGTGCTAGAGCGGGGTTAGTGGTTGTGGAGACCCAGTACTTC. The encoded protein is CSARAGLVVVETQYF.

This clonotype was detected ten times or more. The CDR3 DNA reads TGTGCCAGCAGGCTGACAGGTCGGGCCTACGAGCAGTACTTC. It is translated as CASRLTGRAYEQYF. The genes are TRBV28 and TRBJ2-7; D is perhaps TRBD1 (6 bases). CDR3 length: 14 amino acids. V lost 6 bases, J lost 2 bases, and 14 bases lay in between. The germline gives CDR1 MDHEN, CDR2 SYDVKM.

This clonotype showed up just a few times. The rearrangement links TRBV5-5 to TRBJ2-2; TRBD1 or TRBD2 may be the D gene (5 bases each). The CDR3 length is 15 residues. Germline lookup yields CDR1 SGHKS and CDR2 YYEKEE (reference sequence). The V end was cut by 5 bases, the J end by 6 bases, with 17 bases between. The CDR3 here is CASSPPGLFSGELFF. CDR3 coding DNA: TGTGCCAGCAGTCCCCCGGGGCTGTTTTCCGGGGAGCTGTTTTTT.

This clonotype has a count of ten or more. This chain connects TRBV4-3 to TRBJ2-1, with D uncertain. From germline, CDR1 is LGHNA and CDR2 YSLEER. Trimming cost V 0 bases and J 7 bases, with 7 bases left between them. This CDR3 is 13 amino acids long. This CDR3 is CASSQELGNEQFF. Written as DNA, the CDR3 is TGCGCCAGCAGCCAAGAGTTGGGAAATGAGCAGTTCTTC.